These T cell receptor beta chains were read from a single sample in a study of T cell changes during pregnancy in multiple sclerosis. TCRdb keeps only in-frame clones here, not all; method: immunoSEQ multiplex PCR. The table lists about 68,000 clones, 75% to 95% of them singletons, with roughly 1.5% in the top ten. This specimen was peripheral blood, taken in the third trimester of pregnancy. The receptors originated from a female donor with multiple sclerosis, enrolled in a pregnancy study. The CDR3 runs from the conserved cysteine through the conserved F or W. Each record gives: V gene, J gene, clone size, D gene, CDR3 protein, CDR3 DNA. A D gene is named only where the DNA matches it firmly. The size of a clone is reported for some rows only, either as once, few or many, or as a class for expanded clones.

V gene: TRBV5-1; J gene: TRBJ1-1; clone size: NA; D gene: NA; CDR3 protein: CASSPGQNTEAFF; CDR3 DNA: TGCGCCAGCAGCCCTGGACAGAACACTGAAGCTTTCTTT
V gene: TRBV9; J gene: TRBJ1-4; clone size: NA; D gene: TRBD1; CDR3 protein: CASSLRTGVEKLFF; CDR3 DNA: TGTGCCAGCAGCCTCCGGACAGGGGTTGAAAAACTGTTTTTT
V gene: TRBV7-2; J gene: TRBJ2-7; clone size: NA; D gene: NA; CDR3 protein: CASSLPGLTYEQYF; CDR3 DNA: TGTGCCAGCAGCTTACCGGGACTTACCTACGAGCAGTACTTC
V gene: TRBV19; J gene: TRBJ2-5; clone size: NA; D gene: NA; CDR3 protein: CASSMRLQETQYF; CDR3 DNA: TGTGCCAGTAGTATGAGGTTACAAGAGACCCAGTACTTC
V gene: TRBV6-1; J gene: TRBJ1-1; clone size: NA; D gene: NA; CDR3 protein: CASSPRQEAEAFF; CDR3 DNA: TGTGCCAGCAGTCCGAGACAGGAGGCTGAAGCTTTCTTT
V gene: TRBV18; J gene: TRBJ2-3; clone size: once; D gene: TRBD2; CDR3 protein: CASSPQASGYTDTQYF; CDR3 DNA: TGTGCCAGCTCACCACAGGCTAGCGGATACACAGATACGCAGTATTTT
V gene: TRBV18; J gene: TRBJ1-4; clone size: NA; D gene: NA; CDR3 protein: CASSSEPLNEKLFF; CDR3 DNA: TGTGCCAGCTCAAGCGAACCGTTAAATGAAAAACTGTTTTTT
V gene: TRBV18; J gene: TRBJ2-5; clone size: NA; D gene: NA; CDR3 protein: CASSPYGGYQETQYF; CDR3 DNA: TGTGCCAGCTCACCTTACGGCGGGTACCAAGAGACCCAGTACTTC
V gene: TRBV6-5; J gene: TRBJ2-7; clone size: once; D gene: TRBD1; CDR3 protein: CASTFGQGAYEQYF; CDR3 DNA: TGTGCCAGCACATTCGGACAGGGCGCCTACGAGCAGTACTTC
V gene: TRBV10-3; J gene: TRBJ1-1; clone size: few; D gene: NA; CDR3 protein: CAISLTGLNTEAFF; CDR3 DNA: TGTGCCATCAGTTTGACAGGTCTGAACACTGAAGCTTTCTTT
V gene: TRBV10-2; J gene: TRBJ2-1; clone size: NA; D gene: TRBD2; CDR3 protein: CASSESEVRGWVNEQFF; CDR3 DNA: TGCGCCAGCAGTGAGTCGGAGGTGCGGGGGTGGGTCAATGAGCAGTTCTTC
V gene: TRBV7-9; J gene: TRBJ2-7; clone size: NA; D gene: NA; CDR3 protein: CASSSFEYRAGYEQYF; CDR3 DNA: TGTGCCAGCAGCTCTTTCGAATATCGAGCGGGCTACGAGCAGTACTTC
V gene: TRBV5-4; J gene: TRBJ2-3; clone size: NA; D gene: NA; CDR3 protein: CASSPRSTSTDTQYF; CDR3 DNA: TGTGCCAGCAGCCCCCGGAGCACTAGCACAGATACGCAGTATTTT
V gene: TRBV14; J gene: TRBJ2-7; clone size: once; D gene: TRBD2; CDR3 protein: CASSPTLAGLREQYF; CDR3 DNA: TGTGCCAGCAGCCCTACCCTAGCGGGGTTACGCGAGCAGTACTTC
V gene: TRBV13; J gene: TRBJ1-2; clone size: NA; D gene: NA; CDR3 protein: CASSLGNQGNYGYTF; CDR3 DNA: TGTGCCAGCAGCTTAGGCAATCAGGGGAACTATGGCTACACCTTC
V gene: TRBV4-2; J gene: TRBJ2-5; clone size: NA; D gene: NA; CDR3 protein: CASSQGSAGETQYF; CDR3 DNA: TGTGCCAGCAGCCAAGGTTCGGCGGGGGAGACCCAGTACTTC
V gene: TRBV25-1; J gene: TRBJ2-7; clone size: NA; D gene: NA; CDR3 protein: CASSKQASYEQYF; CDR3 DNA: TGTGCCAGCAGTAAACAGGCCTCCTACGAGCAGTACTTC
V gene: TRBV18; J gene: TRBJ2-1; clone size: NA; D gene: NA; CDR3 protein: CASSATVNEQFF; CDR3 DNA: TGTGCCAGCTCGGCGACTGTCAATGAGCAGTTCTTC
V gene: TRBV29-1; J gene: TRBJ1-5; clone size: NA; D gene: NA; CDR3 protein: CSVAGQGNQPQHF; CDR3 DNA: TGCAGCGTCGCGGGGCAGGGTAATCAGCCCCAGCATTTT
V gene: TRBV7-2; J gene: TRBJ2-7; clone size: NA; D gene: NA; CDR3 protein: CASSLARGRNSYEQYF; CDR3 DNA: TGTGCCAGCAGCTTAGCTCGTGGGAGGAACTCCTACGAGCAGTACTTC
V gene: TRBV7-9; J gene: TRBJ2-2; clone size: NA; D gene: NA; CDR3 protein: CASGKRRGNTGELFF; CDR3 DNA: TGTGCCAGCGGAAAAAGGCGGGGTAACACCGGGGAGCTGTTTTTT
V gene: TRBV6-1; J gene: TRBJ1-1; clone size: NA; D gene: TRBD1; CDR3 protein: CASRGQGAGAFF; CDR3 DNA: TGTGCCAGCAGGGGGCAGGGGGCTGGAGCTTTCTTT
V gene: TRBV27; J gene: TRBJ2-7; clone size: NA; D gene: NA; CDR3 protein: CASSSTGGVQYF; CDR3 DNA: TGTGCCAGCAGTTCGACAGGTGGAGTGCAGTACTTC
V gene: TRBV7-9; J gene: TRBJ2-6; clone size: NA; D gene: NA; CDR3 protein: CASSLNRRSSGANVLTF; CDR3 DNA: TGTGCCAGCAGCTTAAACAGGAGATCATCTGGGGCCAACGTCCTGACTTTC
V gene: TRBV6-5; J gene: TRBJ2-7; clone size: NA; D gene: NA; CDR3 protein: CATTRLRTYEQYF; CDR3 DNA: TGTGCAACGACCCGACTAAGAACCTACGAGCAGTACTTC
V gene: TRBV19; J gene: TRBJ1-3; clone size: NA; D gene: NA; CDR3 protein: CASAGGIGNTIYF; CDR3 DNA: TGTGCCAGCGCCGGGGGAATTGGAAACACCATATATTTT
V gene: TRBV4-1; J gene: TRBJ2-5; clone size: NA; D gene: TRBD2; CDR3 protein: CASSQSSSGSGETQYF; CDR3 DNA: TGCGCCAGCAGCCAATCCTCTAGCGGGAGTGGGGAGACCCAGTACTTC
V gene: TRBV18; J gene: TRBJ1-1; clone size: NA; D gene: NA; CDR3 protein: CASSERGTNTEAFF; CDR3 DNA: TGTGCCAGCTCAGAAAGGGGCACGAACACTGAAGCTTTCTTT
V gene: TRBV5-1; J gene: TRBJ2-1; clone size: once; D gene: NA; CDR3 protein: CASSSLGAFSYNEQFF; CDR3 DNA: TGCGCCAGCAGCTCCCTAGGTGCCTTCTCCTACAATGAGCAGTTCTTC
V gene: TRBV4-1; J gene: TRBJ2-1; clone size: once; D gene: NA; CDR3 protein: CASSQDLLGGYNEQFF; CDR3 DNA: TGCGCCAGCAGCCAAGATCTATTAGGGGGATACAATGAGCAGTTCTTC
V gene: TRBV7-8; J gene: TRBJ2-3; clone size: NA; D gene: TRBD2; CDR3 protein: CASSLLAGFADTQYF; CDR3 DNA: TGTGCCAGCAGCTTACTAGCGGGGTTCGCAGATACGCAGTATTTT
V gene: TRBV9; J gene: TRBJ2-6; clone size: NA; D gene: NA; CDR3 protein: CASSAPRGANVLTF; CDR3 DNA: TGTGCCAGCAGCGCCCCTAGGGGGGCCAACGTCCTGACTTTC
V gene: TRBV12-5; J gene: TRBJ2-3; clone size: once; D gene: TRBD2; CDR3 protein: CASGGRTSNSTDTQYF; CDR3 DNA: TGTGCTAGTGGTGGGCGGACTAGCAATAGCACAGATACGCAGTATTTT
V gene: TRBV27; J gene: TRBJ1-1; clone size: NA; D gene: NA; CDR3 protein: CASSVTATNTEAFF; CDR3 DNA: TGTGCCAGCAGTGTCACAGCCACGAACACTGAAGCTTTCTTT
V gene: TRBV19; J gene: TRBJ1-1; clone size: NA; D gene: NA; CDR3 protein: CASNLRGSYTEAFF; CDR3 DNA: TGTGCCAGTAACCTCAGGGGTTCATACACTGAAGCTTTCTTT
V gene: TRBV4-2; J gene: TRBJ1-1; clone size: NA; D gene: TRBD1; CDR3 protein: CASSPGQGNAEAFF; CDR3 DNA: TGTGCCAGCAGCCCGGGACAGGGGAACGCTGAAGCTTTCTTT
V gene: TRBV6-5; J gene: TRBJ1-2; clone size: NA; D gene: NA; CDR3 protein: CASRLGAGIYGYTF; CDR3 DNA: TGTGCCAGCAGACTTGGGGCGGGGATCTATGGCTACACCTTC
V gene: TRBV6-6; J gene: TRBJ1-1; clone size: NA; D gene: NA; CDR3 protein: CASSYIRETEAFF; CDR3 DNA: TGTGCCAGCAGTTACATCAGGGAAACTGAAGCTTTCTTT
V gene: TRBV21-1; J gene: TRBJ2-1; clone size: NA; D gene: NA; CDR3 protein: CASLGLGGSYNEQFF; CDR3 DNA: TGTGCCAGCCTAGGATTAGGGGGCTCCTACAATGAGCAGTTCTTC